This TCR beta chain was retrieved from a study of T cell changes during pregnancy in multiple sclerosis. Produced via immunoSEQ multiplex PCR; TCRdb's table is partial and in-frame only. This sample has tens of thousands of clones; about 90% occur once, and the top ten carry 4.5%. Germline assignment: CDR1 LNHDA and CDR2 SQIVND (reference sequence). CDR3 length equals 12 residues. Trimming took 6 bases from V and 8 from J, leaving 13 bases between them. V usage is TRBV19 and J usage is TRBJ1-1; possibly TRBD1 for D (5 bases). The sequencing here drew on CD8+ T cells from peripheral blood mononuclear cells, taken after pregnancy. The clonotype comes from a female donor with multiple sclerosis, enrolled in a pregnancy study. Written as DNA, the CDR3 is TGTGCCAGTAGCCCCGGGGGAGGGGAAGCTTTCTTT. Protein: CASSPGGGEAFF.